Each of the 22 T cell receptor beta chains below was sequenced from the same sample in a study of radiation and T cells in renal cell carcinoma. Data came from immunoSEQ multiplex PCR; TCRdb stores just in-frame clones and leaves some out. The data contain roughly 150,000 clones, 87% of them seen just once; the ten biggest clones take up over 10%. Documented time point: blood 2 weeks post-SBRT. Treatment denoted: 15 Gy SBRT to primary tumor, nephrectomy 4 weeks later. Sequencing used blood, obtained from a patient whose treatment included radiotherapy and nephrectomy. All receptors come from a woman aged 45-59 years with renal cell carcinoma.

The CDR3 protein is CASSFSQMNTEAFF. The CDR3 nucleotides read TGTGCCAGCAGCTTTAGTCAGATGAACACTGAAGCTTTCTTT. The chain combines TRBV5-6 with TRBJ1-1; D call uncertain. The length of the CDR3 is 14 residues. The germline V gene has CDR1 SGHDT and CDR2 YYEEEE. V was trimmed by 2 bases and J by 0 bases, leaving 8 bases between them.

This chain uses TRBV28 with TRBJ2-7; possibly TRBD1 for D (5 bases). CDR3 length: 15 residues. V gave up 6 bases and J gave up 3 bases, with 18 bases separating them. Germline V CDR1 and CDR2: MDHEN, SYDVKM. The CDR3 coding sequence is TGTGCCAGCAGACCCCTAGGGGCAGCAAACTACGAGCAGTACTTC. Encoded protein: CASRPLGAANYEQYF.

In this sample, this clone turned up once. The rearrangement links TRBV15 to TRBJ2-2; tentatively, D is TRBD2 (6 bases). V shed 8 bases and J shed 4 bases, with 14 bases lying between them. The CDR3 has 14 residues. Germline-derived CDR1 and CDR2 are LNHNV and YYDKDF (reference sequence). CDR3 in DNA: TGTGCCACCCGATTGGGGGGAGGCACCGGGGAGCTGTTTTTT. Residues: CATRLGGGTGELFF.

The chain is built from TRBV6-5 and TRBJ1-1, with D uncertain. The V gene's germline CDR1 is MNHEY and CDR2 SVGAGI. V shed 5 bases and J shed 2 bases, with 3 bases lying between them. There are 11 residues in the CDR3. CDR3 in amino acids: CASSRNTEAFF. CDR3 coding DNA: TGTGCCAGCAGTCGCAACACTGAAGCTTTCTTT.

This clone was counted a single time. The rearrangement joins TRBV7-8 to TRBJ1-2, with 9 bases fitting TRBD1. V lost 1 base to trimming and J lost 6 bases; unmatched junction nucleotides: 3. The CDR3 covers 14 residues. The germline V gene has CDR1 SGHVS and CDR2 FQNEAQ. The CDR3 loop is CASSLEGQGDGYTF. The CDR3 DNA follows: TGTGCCAGCAGCTTAGAGGGACAGGGTGATGGCTACACCTTC.

The chain uses TRBV5-8 and TRBJ2-3; tentatively, D is TRBD1 or TRBD2 (5 bases each). CDR1 and CDR2 (germline): SGHTS, YDEGEE. V was cut by 4 bases and J by 1 base, with 10 bases left in between. The CDR3 is made up of 14 amino acids. CDR3: CASSPGPGTDTQYF. The DNA of the CDR3 is TGTGCCAGCAGCCCGGGACCGGGCACAGATACGCAGTATTTT.

The chain links TRBV6-1 to TRBJ2-7; D is ambiguous. Germline CDR1 and CDR2: MNHNS and SASEGT. This CDR3 contains 14 residues. Trimming shortened V by 4 bases and J by 3 bases, and 13 bases separated the two germline ends. CDR3 sequence (DNA): TGTGCCAGCAGTGTCTTGGGTAGGTACTACGAGCAGTACTTC. Encoded protein: CASSVLGRYYEQYF.

This chain uses TRBV6-5 with TRBJ2-5; no clear D. Germline V gene sequence: CDR1 MNHEY, CDR2 SVGAGI. V was cut by 6 bases and J by 1 base, with 3 bases left in between. There are 11 residues in the CDR3. Here the CDR3 DNA reads TGTGCCAGCAGCGCCCAAGAGACCCAGTACTTC. Its translation is CASSAQETQYF.

This rearrangement joins TRBV18 to TRBJ1-3; unclear D gene. CDR3 length equals 14 residues. The germline V gene encodes CDR1 KGHSH and CDR2 LQKENI. With 2 bases removed from V and 4 bases from J, the gap between germline ends came to 9 bases. The CDR3 spells CASSPTPSGNTIYF. The CDR3 DNA follows: TGTGCCAGCTCACCAACGCCCTCCGGAAACACCATATATTTT. The complete variable domain, with remaining parts taken from reference TRBV18 and TRBJ1-3, reads NAGVMQNPRHLVRRRGQEARLRCSPMKGHSHVYWYRQLPEEGLKFMVYLQKENIIDESGMPKERFSAEFPKEGPSILRIQQVVRGDSAAYFCASSPTPSGNTIYFGEGSWLTVV.

This rearrangement joins TRBV27 to TRBJ1-1; no definite D call. Looked up from germline, CDR1 is MNHEY and CDR2 is SMNVEV (reference sequence). This CDR3 spans 13 amino acids. Trimming pared 0 bases from V and 5 bases from J, leaving 7 bases between. Written as DNA, the CDR3 is TGTGCCAGCAGTTTATCAGGAGGAACTGAAGCTTTCTTT. Its translation: CASSLSGGTEAFF.

This clone was picked up one time. The gene calls are TRBV4-3 and TRBJ2-2; tentatively, D is TRBD2 (7 bases). V shed 1 base and J shed 4 bases, with 13 bases lying between them. Germline V gene data show CDR1 as LGHNA and CDR2 as YSLEER. The CDR3 covers 16 residues. The CDR3 nucleotides are TGCGCCAGCAGCCAAGTTCAGGGGAGGGGCACCGGGGAGCTGTTTTTT. Residues: CASSQVQGRGTGELFF.

This clone was seen a few times. At the DNA level, this CDR3 is encoded by other sequences in the same sample as well. The genes are TRBV6-5 and TRBJ2-3; 8 nucleotides align to TRBD2. CDR3 length: 14 amino acids. The V gene's germline CDR1 is MNHEY and CDR2 SVGAGI. Trimming cost V 4 bases and J 0 bases; bases outside gene matches: 0. The CDR3 region has the DNA TGTGCCAGCAGTTCGGGGGGGAGCACAGATACGCAGTATTTT. This encodes CASSSGGSTDTQYF.

The gene calls are TRBV5-4 and TRBJ1-2; 9 nucleotides match TRBD1. Germline V CDR1 and CDR2: SGHNT, YYREEE (reference sequence). V shed 3 bases and J 5 bases; nucleotides not matched to a gene: 5. There are 14 residues in the CDR3. The CDR3 DNA sequence: TGTGCCAGCAGCTCGGACAGGGGAGATTATGGCTACACCTTC. The encoded protein is CASSSDRGDYGYTF.

J is TRBJ2-7 and V is TRBV5-1, with 7 bases aligning to TRBD1. The CDR3 length is 15 residues. The germline V gene has CDR1 SGHRS and CDR2 YFSETQ. V lost 4 bases and J lost 4; bases outside the gene matches: 11. As DNA, the CDR3 is TGCGCCAGCAGCGTGGTAGGGACAGAGGTATACGAGCAGTACTTC. This sequence encodes CASSVVGTEVYEQYF.

The rearrangement uses TRBV9 and TRBJ1-2; no firm D call. Germline V gene lookup returns CDR1 SGDLS and CDR2 YYNGEE. The CDR3 sequence is 15 residues long. V shed 2 bases and J shed 5 bases, with 16 bases lying between them. In nucleotides, the CDR3 is TGTGCCAGCAGCGTCCCCGACTGGGCGAGGTATGGCTACACCTTC. Its protein is CASSVPDWARYGYTF.

V is TRBV19 and J is TRBJ1-1; D call uncertain. Germline assignment: CDR1 LNHDA and CDR2 SQIVND (reference sequence). The CDR3 has 15 residues. The V end was cut by 0 bases, the J end by 6 bases, with 14 bases between. The CDR3 bases are TGTGCCAGTAGTATAGATTCTCGAGATGAGGCTGAAGCTTTCTTT. It yields the protein CASSIDSRDEAEAFF.

The chain recombines TRBV7-9 with TRBJ1-1; D is possibly TRBD1 (5 bases). The germline V gene has CDR1 SEHNR and CDR2 FQNEAQ (reference sequence). This CDR3 region has 15 residues. Trimming took 6 bases from V and 4 from J, leaving 18 bases between them. Here the CDR3 reads CASRFTGTGGTEAFF. The CDR3 DNA reads as TGTGCCAGCAGGTTTACCGGGACCGGGGGCACTGAAGCTTTCTTT.

The chain combines TRBV7-3 with TRBJ1-1; D perhaps matches TRBD1 (6 bases). The V and J ends lost 2 bases and 5 bases respectively, with 9 bases between them. The CDR3 runs to 13 residues. The germline gives CDR1 SGHTA, CDR2 FQGTGA. The CDR3 coding sequence is TGTGCCAGCAGCTTAGCAGGGGCTACTGAAGCTTTCTTT. This codes for CASSLAGATEAFF.

The chain links TRBV2 to TRBJ2-3, with 7 bases aligning to TRBD1. CDR1 and CDR2 (germline): SNHLY, FYNNEI. The CDR3 contains 15 residues. V shed 5 bases, J shed 4 bases, and the junction held 9 bases outside the gene matches. CDR3 nucleotides: TGTGCCAGCAGTAACACAGGGGATTTTGCAGATACGCAGTATTTT. Translating gives CASSNTGDFADTQYF.

This rearrangement joins TRBV6-5 to TRBJ1-6; 7 bases match TRBD1. Looked up from germline, CDR1 is MNHEY and CDR2 is SVGAGI. V shed 0 bases and J 13 bases; nucleotides not matched to a gene: 6. CDR3 length: 14 residues. The CDR3 protein is CASSYSNRDSPLHF. In DNA, the CDR3 is TGTGCCAGCAGTTACTCGAATCGGGACAGTCCCCTCCACTTT.

The chain employs TRBV6-6 and TRBJ2-2, with 8 bases that match TRBD2. This CDR3 comprises 15 residues. V shed 8 bases and J 3 bases; nucleotides not matched to a gene: 8. Germline values: CDR1 MNHNY, CDR2 SVGAGI (reference sequence). The CDR3 reads CASSRGGGDTGELFF. CDR3 nucleotides: TGTGCCAGCTCCCGGGGGGGAGGGGACACCGGGGAGCTGTTTTTT.

As regards this clone: Relative to the germline gene, one junction end is altered; a read error may explain this. The rearrangement uses TRBV2 and TRBJ1-2; 9 bases agree with TRBD1. This CDR3 comprises 14 residues. CDR1 and CDR2 from the germline V gene are SNHLY and FYNNEI. CDR3: CASSATGGSTIPPF. CDR3 DNA: TGTGCCAGCAGTGCGACAGGGGGAAGTACTATCCCCCCCTTC.